This passage covers 8 T cell receptor beta chains from one sample sequenced in a study of PD-1 blockade in classical Hodgkin lymphoma. Autologous stem cell transplantation was followed by relapse in every patient, and brentuximab vedotin exposure varied. Sequencing was performed with immunoSEQ multiplex PCR; in TCRdb, only in-frame clones are kept and a portion is missing. Among 40,000 to 50,000 clones listed, roughly 78% were seen once. The specimen comprised peripheral blood mononuclear cells (PBMCs), sampled at baseline. The receptors were gathered from a human donor with classical Hodgkin lymphoma.

The chain is built from TRBV5-1 and TRBJ2-7, with 7 bases lining up with TRBD1. The CDR3 loop spans 18 amino acids. V lost 5 bases to trimming and J lost 7 bases; unmatched junction nucleotides: 24. Per germline, CDR1 SGHRS and CDR2 YFSETQ. The CDR3 region is CASSLRSPRDSQVGEQYF. The CDR3 nucleotides read TGCGCCAGCAGTCTGCGGTCCCCCCGGGACAGTCAGGTGGGGGAGCAGTACTTC. The whole variable domain, remainder taken from reference TRBV5-1 and TRBJ2-7, is KAGVTQTPRYLIKTRGQQVTLSCSPISGHRSVSWYQQTPGQGLQFLFEYFSETQRNKGNFPGRFSGRQFSNSRSEMNVSTLELGDSALYLCASSLRSPRDSQVGEQYFGPGTRLTVT.

This chain uses TRBV27 with TRBJ1-5, with 8 positions matching TRBD1. This CDR3 contains 15 residues. In germline, CDR1 is MNHEY, CDR2 SMNVEV (reference sequence). With 5 bases clipped from V and 4 bases from J, the junction kept 7 bases outside the gene matches. In nucleotides, the CDR3 is TGTGCCAGCAGTGCCCGGACAGGGCTAAATCAGCCCCAGCATTTT. Its protein is CASSARTGLNQPQHF.

The V and J genes are TRBV2 and TRBJ2-2; D is unclear. CDR1 is SNHLY, CDR2 FYNNEI, per germline. The V and J ends lost 10 bases and 2 bases respectively, with 17 bases between them. The CDR3 is made up of 15 amino acids. CDR3 sequence reads: CATSRDWDNTGELFF. CDR3 in DNA: TGTGCCACCAGCCGTGACTGGGATAACACCGGGGAGCTGTTTTTT. The full variable domain, its missing parts supplied by reference TRBV2 and TRBJ2-2, is EPEVTQTPSHQVTQMGQEVILRCVPISNHLYFYWYRQILGQKVEFLVSFYNNEISEKSEIFDDQFSVERPDGSNFTLKIRSTKLEDSAMYFCATSRDWDNTGELFFGEGSRLTVL.

The V call is TRBV18, the J call TRBJ2-1, with 9 bases that match TRBD1. CDR3 length equals 15 residues. V lost 5 bases, J lost 2 bases, and 4 bases stayed unmatched. The germline CDR1 and CDR2 sequences are KGHSH and LQKENI. CDR3 sequence reads: CASSKDRGTYNEQFF. The CDR3 DNA is TGTGCCAGCTCAAAGGACAGGGGAACCTACAATGAGCAGTTCTTC.

The chain combines TRBV2 with TRBJ2-3; TRBD1 agrees at 7 bases. The CDR3 totals 15 residues. Germline V CDR1 and CDR2: SNHLY, FYNNEI. With 4 bases clipped from V and 2 bases from J, the junction kept 6 bases outside the gene matches. DNA of the CDR3: TGTGCCAGCAGTGCCGGGACAGTCTTCACAGATACGCAGTATTTT. Amino acids: CASSAGTVFTDTQYF.

The chain couples TRBV9 to TRBJ2-5; D is ambiguous. The J call may be in error: the DNA end matches TRBJ2-7 better. Germline V gene lookup returns CDR1 SGDLS and CDR2 YYNGEE. This CDR3 region has 12 residues. In DNA, the CDR3 is TGTGCCAGCAGCGGAGATGCCTACGAGCAGTACTTC. Amino acid sequence: CASSGDAYEQYF.

This chain links TRBV15 with TRBJ2-1, with 8 bases matching TRBD1. Germline loops: CDR1 LNHNV, CDR2 YYDKDF (reference sequence). The CDR3 totals 16 residues. V lost 4 bases, J lost 3 bases, and 8 bases stayed unmatched. The CDR3 loop is CATSTDTGGNYNEQFF. The CDR3 DNA follows: TGTGCCACCAGCACTGATACAGGGGGGAACTACAATGAGCAGTTCTTC.

The rearrangement links TRBV27 to TRBJ2-7; D gene unclear. Germline V CDR1 and CDR2: MNHEY, SMNVEV (reference sequence). V lost 8 bases, J lost 2 bases, and 7 bases lay in between. The CDR3 extends over 11 amino acids. The CDR3 loop is CASFGPYEQYF. In DNA, the CDR3 is TGTGCCAGCTTCGGGCCCTACGAGCAGTACTTC.